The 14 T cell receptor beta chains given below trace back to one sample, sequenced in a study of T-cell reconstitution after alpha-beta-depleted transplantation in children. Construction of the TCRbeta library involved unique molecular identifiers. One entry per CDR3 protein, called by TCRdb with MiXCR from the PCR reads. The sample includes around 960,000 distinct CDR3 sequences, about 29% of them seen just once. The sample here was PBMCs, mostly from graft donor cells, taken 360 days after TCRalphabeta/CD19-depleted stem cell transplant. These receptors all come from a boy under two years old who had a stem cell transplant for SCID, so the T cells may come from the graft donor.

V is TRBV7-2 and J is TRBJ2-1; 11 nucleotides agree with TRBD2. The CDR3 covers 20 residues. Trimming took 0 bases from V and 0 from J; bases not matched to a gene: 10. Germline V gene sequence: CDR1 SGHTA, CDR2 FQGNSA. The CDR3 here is CASSLALASGGLSSYNEQFF. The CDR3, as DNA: TGTGCCAGCAGCTTAGCGCTAGCTAGCGGGGGGCTGAGCTCCTACAATGAGCAGTTCTTC.

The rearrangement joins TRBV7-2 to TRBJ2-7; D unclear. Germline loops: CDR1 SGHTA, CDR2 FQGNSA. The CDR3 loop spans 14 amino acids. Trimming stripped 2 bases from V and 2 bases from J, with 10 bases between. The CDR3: CASSLTAWTYEQYF. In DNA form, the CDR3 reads TGTGCCAGCAGCTTAACGGCCTGGACCTACGAGCAGTACTTC.

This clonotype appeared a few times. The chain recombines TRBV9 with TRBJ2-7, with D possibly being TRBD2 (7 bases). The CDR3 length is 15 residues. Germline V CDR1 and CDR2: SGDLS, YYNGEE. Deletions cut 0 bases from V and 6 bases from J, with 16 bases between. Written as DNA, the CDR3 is TGTGCCAGCAGCGTAGAGGGGGGGGGCCTAGGCGAGCAGTACTTC. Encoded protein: CASSVEGGGLGEQYF.

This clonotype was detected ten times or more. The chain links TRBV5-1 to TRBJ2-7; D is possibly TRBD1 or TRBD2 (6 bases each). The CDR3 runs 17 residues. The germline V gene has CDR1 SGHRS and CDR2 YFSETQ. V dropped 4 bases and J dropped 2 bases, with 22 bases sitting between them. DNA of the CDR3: TGCGCCAGCAGCCGGACTAACACGAAGACAGGTACCTACGAGCAGTACTTC. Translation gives CASSRTNTKTGTYEQYF.

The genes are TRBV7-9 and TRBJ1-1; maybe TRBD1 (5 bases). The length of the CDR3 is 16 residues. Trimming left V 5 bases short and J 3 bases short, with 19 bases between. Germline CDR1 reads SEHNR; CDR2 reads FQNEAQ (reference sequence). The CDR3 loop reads CASSAGQGMQDTEAFF. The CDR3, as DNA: TGTGCCAGCAGCGCTGGGCAGGGTATGCAGGACACTGAAGCTTTCTTT.

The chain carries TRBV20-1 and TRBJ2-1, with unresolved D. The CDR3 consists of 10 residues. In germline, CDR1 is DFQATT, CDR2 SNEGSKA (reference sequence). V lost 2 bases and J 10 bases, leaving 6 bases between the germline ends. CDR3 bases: TGCAGTGCTAGACCGGTGGAGCAGTTCTTC. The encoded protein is CSARPVEQFF.

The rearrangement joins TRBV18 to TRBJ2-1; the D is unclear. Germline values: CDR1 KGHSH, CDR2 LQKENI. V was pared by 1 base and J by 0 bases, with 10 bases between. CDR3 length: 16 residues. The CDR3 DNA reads TGTGCCAGCTCACCACTGGACCGGAGCTCCTACAATGAGCAGTTCTTC. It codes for CASSPLDRSSYNEQFF.

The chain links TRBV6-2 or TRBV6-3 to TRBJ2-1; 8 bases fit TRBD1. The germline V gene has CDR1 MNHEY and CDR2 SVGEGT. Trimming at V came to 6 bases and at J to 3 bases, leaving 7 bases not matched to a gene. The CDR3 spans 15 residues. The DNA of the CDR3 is TGTGCCAGCAGCCGGGGACAGGTCTACTACAATGAGCAGTTCTTC. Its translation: CASSRGQVYYNEQFF.

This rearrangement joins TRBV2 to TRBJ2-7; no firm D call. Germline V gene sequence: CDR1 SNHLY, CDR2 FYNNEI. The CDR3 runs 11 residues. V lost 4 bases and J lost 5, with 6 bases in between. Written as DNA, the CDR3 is TGTGCCAGCAGTGTCTGGGACGAGCAGTACTTC. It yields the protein CASSVWDEQYF.

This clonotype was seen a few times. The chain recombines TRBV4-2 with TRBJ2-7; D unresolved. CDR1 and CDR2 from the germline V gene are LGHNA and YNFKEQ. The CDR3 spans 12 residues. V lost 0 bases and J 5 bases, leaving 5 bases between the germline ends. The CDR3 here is CASSQDVDEQYF. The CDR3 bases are TGTGCCAGCAGCCAAGATGTGGACGAGCAGTACTTC.

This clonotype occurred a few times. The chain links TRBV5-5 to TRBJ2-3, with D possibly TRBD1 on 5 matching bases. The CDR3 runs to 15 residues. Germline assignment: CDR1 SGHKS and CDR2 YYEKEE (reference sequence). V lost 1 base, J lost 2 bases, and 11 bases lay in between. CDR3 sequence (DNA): TGTGCCAGCAGCTTGCGGGCAGGGAACACAGATACGCAGTATTTT. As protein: CASSLRAGNTDTQYF.

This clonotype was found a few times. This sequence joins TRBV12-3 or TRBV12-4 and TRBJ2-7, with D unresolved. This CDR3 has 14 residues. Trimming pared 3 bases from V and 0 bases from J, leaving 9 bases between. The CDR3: CASSFVGISYEQYF. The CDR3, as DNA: TGTGCCAGCAGTTTTGTGGGGATCTCCTACGAGCAGTACTTC.

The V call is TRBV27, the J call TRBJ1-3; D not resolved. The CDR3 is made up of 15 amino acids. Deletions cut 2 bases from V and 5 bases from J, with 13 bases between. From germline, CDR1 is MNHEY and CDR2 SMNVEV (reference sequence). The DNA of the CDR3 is TGTGCCAGCAGTTTAGGGCCCGAACCCAGAAACACCATATATTTT. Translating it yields CASSLGPEPRNTIYF.

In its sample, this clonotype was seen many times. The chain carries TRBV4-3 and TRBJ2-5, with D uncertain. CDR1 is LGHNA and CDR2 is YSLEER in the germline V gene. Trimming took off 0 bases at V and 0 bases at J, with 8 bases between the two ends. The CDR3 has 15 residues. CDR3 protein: CASSQDGRYQETQYF. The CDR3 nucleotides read TGCGCCAGCAGCCAAGACGGACGGTACCAAGAGACCCAGTACTTC.